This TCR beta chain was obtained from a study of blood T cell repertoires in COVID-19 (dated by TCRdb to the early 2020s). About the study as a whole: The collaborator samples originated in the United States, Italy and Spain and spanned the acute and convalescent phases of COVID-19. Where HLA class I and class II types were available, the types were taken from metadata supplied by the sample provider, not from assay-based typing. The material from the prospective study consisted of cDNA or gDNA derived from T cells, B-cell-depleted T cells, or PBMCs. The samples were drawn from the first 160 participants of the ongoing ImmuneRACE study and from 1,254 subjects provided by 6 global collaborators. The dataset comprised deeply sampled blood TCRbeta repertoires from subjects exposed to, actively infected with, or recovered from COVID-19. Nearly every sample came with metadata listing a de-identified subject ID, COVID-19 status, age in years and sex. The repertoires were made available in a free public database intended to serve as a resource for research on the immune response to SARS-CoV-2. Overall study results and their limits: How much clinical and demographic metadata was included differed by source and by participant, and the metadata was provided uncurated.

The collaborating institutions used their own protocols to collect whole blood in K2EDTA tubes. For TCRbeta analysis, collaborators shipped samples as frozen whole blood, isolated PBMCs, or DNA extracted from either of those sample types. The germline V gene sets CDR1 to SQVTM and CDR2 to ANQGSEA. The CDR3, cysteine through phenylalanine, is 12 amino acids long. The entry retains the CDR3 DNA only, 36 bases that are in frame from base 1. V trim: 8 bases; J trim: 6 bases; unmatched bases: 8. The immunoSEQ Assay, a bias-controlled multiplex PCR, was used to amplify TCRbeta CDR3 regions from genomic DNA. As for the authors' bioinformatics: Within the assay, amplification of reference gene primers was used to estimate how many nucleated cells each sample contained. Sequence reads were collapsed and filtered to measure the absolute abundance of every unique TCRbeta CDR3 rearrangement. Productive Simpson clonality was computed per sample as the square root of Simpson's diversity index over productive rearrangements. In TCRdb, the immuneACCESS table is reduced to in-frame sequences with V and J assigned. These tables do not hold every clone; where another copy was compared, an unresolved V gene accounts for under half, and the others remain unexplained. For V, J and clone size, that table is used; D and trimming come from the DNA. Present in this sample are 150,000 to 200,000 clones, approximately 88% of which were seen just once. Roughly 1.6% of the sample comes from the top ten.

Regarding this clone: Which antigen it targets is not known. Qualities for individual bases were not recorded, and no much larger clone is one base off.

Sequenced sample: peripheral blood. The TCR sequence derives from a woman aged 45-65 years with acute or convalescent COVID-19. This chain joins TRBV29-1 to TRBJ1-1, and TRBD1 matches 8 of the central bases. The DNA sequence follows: TGCAGCTTCAGGGGGCAGGGGGCTGAAGCTTTCTTT. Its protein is CSFRGQGAEAFF.